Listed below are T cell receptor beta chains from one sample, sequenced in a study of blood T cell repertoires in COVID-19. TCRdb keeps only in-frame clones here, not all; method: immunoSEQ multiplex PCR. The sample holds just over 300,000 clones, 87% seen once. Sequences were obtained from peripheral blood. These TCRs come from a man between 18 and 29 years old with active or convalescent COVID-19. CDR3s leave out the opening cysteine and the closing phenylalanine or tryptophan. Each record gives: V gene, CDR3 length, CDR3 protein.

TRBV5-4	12	ASSLGQGAYEQY
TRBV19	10	ASSELRQPQH
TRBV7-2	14	ASSLSASPTTYEQY
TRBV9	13	ASSVWTSGRNEQF
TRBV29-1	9	SAESYDEQF
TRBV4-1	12	ASSQASGGYGYT
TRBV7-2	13	ASSFWDTSNQPQH
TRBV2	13	ASSPTSGPTYEQY
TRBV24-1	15	ATSELSGPGDTDTQY
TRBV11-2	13	ASSLIETASYEQY
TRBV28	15	ASSRRHARQGGYEQY
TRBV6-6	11	ASSLSFGDEQY
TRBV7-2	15	ASSVTGTGSVYNEQF
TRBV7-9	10	ASSRTGDEQY
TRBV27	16	ASSLSAWTGPLSGELF
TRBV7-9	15	ASNTGGLGATNEKLF
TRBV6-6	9	AIYGGEGYT
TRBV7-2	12	ASSLSTAPDTQY
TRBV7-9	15	ASSLRQGPLGEETQY
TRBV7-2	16	ASSPLSEVRGLSYEQY
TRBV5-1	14	ASSLGWRQGNYGYT
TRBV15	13	ATSEIGGAGETQY
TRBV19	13	ASSIGTDLSTEAF
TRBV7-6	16	ASSPFGTPSSYNSPLH
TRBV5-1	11	ASKESSKNIQY
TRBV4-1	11	ASSQDSAYEQY
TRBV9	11	ASSGNMNTEAF
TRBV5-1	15	ASSLNSGVSGANVLT
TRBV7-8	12	ASSPGGMNTEAF
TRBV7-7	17	ASSLRGQAKPGGNSPLH
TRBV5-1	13	ASSATGPSGNTIY
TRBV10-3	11	AISRDISGEQY
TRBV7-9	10	ASSFELGEQF
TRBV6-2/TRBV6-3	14	ASSPHSGGAGNEQF
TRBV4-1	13	ASSQAPAGVETQY
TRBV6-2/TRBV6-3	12	ASSSGQLWQPQH
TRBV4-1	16	ASSVGTPGTSGHNEQF
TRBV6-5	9	ASGSGGTQY
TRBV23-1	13	ASSPGTGAIYEQY
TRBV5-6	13	ASSRLAGGPDTQY
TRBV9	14	ASSPGEGGRVQPQH
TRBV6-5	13	ASRTMTSGIYEQY
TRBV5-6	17	ASSSTIGQGVDVNTEAF
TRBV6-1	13	ASREATQGSYGYT
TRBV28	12	ASSFRDKYQPQH
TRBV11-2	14	ASSPRGAGGAYEQY
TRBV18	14	ASSPGGATGANVLT
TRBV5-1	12	ASSLQGQTYEQY
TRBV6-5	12	ATARVGGVTEAF
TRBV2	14	ASTRTPGASNQPQH
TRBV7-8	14	ASSLSAGAMNTEAF
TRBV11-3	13	ASSRTYSPGGELF
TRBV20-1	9	SAIPRDTQY